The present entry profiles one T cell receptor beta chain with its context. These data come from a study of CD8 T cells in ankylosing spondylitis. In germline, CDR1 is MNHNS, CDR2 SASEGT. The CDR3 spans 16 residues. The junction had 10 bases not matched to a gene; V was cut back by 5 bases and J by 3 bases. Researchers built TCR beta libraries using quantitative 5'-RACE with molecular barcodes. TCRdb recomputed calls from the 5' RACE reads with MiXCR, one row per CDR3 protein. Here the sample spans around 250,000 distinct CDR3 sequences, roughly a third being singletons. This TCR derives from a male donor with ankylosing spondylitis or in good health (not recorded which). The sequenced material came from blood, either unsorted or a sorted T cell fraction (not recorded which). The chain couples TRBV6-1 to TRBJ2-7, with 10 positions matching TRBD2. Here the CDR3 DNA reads TGTGCCAGCAGTACCAACGGACTAGCGGCCAACTACGAGCAGTACTTC. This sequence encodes CASSTNGLAANYEQYF.